These 18 T cell receptor beta chains originate from one sample sequenced in a study of blood T cells in healthy people across ages. Together with a sample-barcoded 5' primer, a J-beta primer mix was included in a second PCR lasting about 6 to 11 cycles. Each CDR3 protein is one row after TCRdb ran MiXCR on the 5' RACE reads. The sample lists 600,000 to 900,000 distinct CDR3 sequences, about a quarter occurring once. This sample was also put to use in a study of T cells of mothers and their children.

Material for sequencing was blood. Source of these receptors: a boy aged 5-17 years in good health.

As concerns this clonotype: In this CDR3 the conserved last residue, phenylalanine or tryptophan, is missing, so a read error is likely. The chain carries TRBV6-5 and TRBJ2-5; tentative D call: TRBD1 (5 bases). The J call could be wrong; TRBJ2-1 is a better fit for the DNA end. This CDR3 contains 12 residues. Germline V gene data show CDR1 as MNHEY and CDR2 as SVGAGI. The CDR3 nucleotides read TGTGCCAGCCGGGCAGGGCGCAATGAGCAGTTCATC. Its protein product is CASRAGRNEQFI.

Only a few counts were recorded for this clonotype. V and J are TRBV12-3 or TRBV12-4 and TRBJ2-1, with 8 bases that match TRBD2. CDR3 size: 15 residues. V dropped 7 bases and J dropped 3; count of bases not matched to a gene: 8. As DNA, the CDR3 is TGTGCCAGCACCCTAACTAGCGGCCTCTACAATGAGCAGTTCTTC. This translates into CASTLTSGLYNEQFF.

The chain is built from TRBV6-5 and TRBJ2-7; the match to TRBD2 covers 9 bases. J was trimmed by 0 bases and V by 0 bases; bases with no gene match: 9. Germline loops: CDR1 MNHEY, CDR2 SVGAGI. This CDR3 region has 18 residues. Here the CDR3 reads CASSYSSGLAGSSYEQYF. CDR3 coding DNA: TGTGCCAGCAGTTACTCTAGCGGCCTAGCGGGGTCCTCCTACGAGCAGTACTTC.

This sequence joins TRBV19 and TRBJ2-7; D is possibly TRBD1 (6 bases). V lost 10 bases and J 0 bases, leaving 13 bases between the germline ends. The CDR3 is 13 residues long. From germline, CDR1 is LNHDA and CDR2 SQIVND (reference sequence). CDR3 nucleotides: TGTGCCACCCTAGACAGGCCCTCCTACGAGCAGTACTTC. Translating gives CATLDRPSYEQYF.

The table lists this clonotype with a few counts. The chain combines TRBV10-2 with TRBJ1-4; tentatively, D is TRBD1 (5 bases). The CDR3 has 15 residues. V lost 4 bases to trimming and J lost 8 bases, with 17 bases between them. Germline values: CDR1 WSHSY, CDR2 SAAADI. CDR3 in amino acids: CASSAFGTLGEKLFF. The CDR3 nucleotides are TGCGCCAGCAGTGCTTTCGGGACCTTAGGGGAAAAACTGTTTTTT.

This clonotype was seen more than once but under ten times. V gene TRBV25-1 combines with J gene TRBJ2-7, with 9 positions matching TRBD2. The CDR3 spans 15 residues. V was pared by 3 bases and J by 1 base, with 4 bases of the junction left unmatched. In germline, CDR1 is MGHDK, CDR2 SYGVNS. This CDR3 reads CASSDGLAGSYEQYF. The CDR3, as DNA: TGTGCCAGCAGTGACGGGCTAGCGGGATCCTACGAGCAGTACTTC.

There are a few counts of this clonotype. V gene TRBV12-5 combines with J gene TRBJ2-5; D possibly corresponds to TRBD1 (7 bases). V gave up 1 base and J gave up 3 bases, with 12 bases separating them. The germline gives CDR1 LGHNT, CDR2 FRNRAP. CDR3 size: 15 residues. The CDR3 spells CASGLGAGTEETQYF. As DNA, the CDR3 is TGTGCTAGTGGTTTGGGCGCGGGGACAGAAGAGACCCAGTACTTC.

The chain is built from TRBV4-3 and TRBJ2-7; no reliable D call. Germline V lookup: CDR1 LGHNA, CDR2 YSLEER. Trimming removed 0 bases at V and 6 bases at J, with 9 bases between. The CDR3 runs to 13 residues. CDR3 residues: CASSQDKGGEQYF. The CDR3 bases are TGCGCCAGCAGCCAAGATAAAGGTGGCGAGCAGTACTTC.

The chain couples TRBV10-3 to TRBJ2-7; the match to TRBD2 covers 14 bases. CDR3 length equals 15 residues. J lost 3 bases, V lost 4 bases, and 2 bases had no gene match. Germline V gene lookup returns CDR1 ENHRY and CDR2 SYGVKD. This chain's CDR3 is CAISATSGGVYEQYF. CDR3 in DNA: TGTGCCATCAGTGCGACTAGCGGGGGGGTCTACGAGCAGTACTTC.

The chain has TRBV5-6 and TRBJ1-4; 7 bases fit TRBD1. This CDR3 region has 13 residues. Per germline, CDR1 SGHDT and CDR2 YYEEEE. V was pared by 3 bases and J by 7 bases, with 3 bases of the junction left unmatched. CDR3 coding DNA: TGTGCCAGCAGCTCGGCAGGGGGTGAAAAACTGTTTTTT. This gives the protein CASSSAGGEKLFF.

The rearrangement links TRBV15 to TRBJ2-1; weak D call: TRBD2 (6 bases). The J call may be wrong; the DNA end is better matched by TRBJ2-7. CDR3 length: 16 amino acids. Germline-derived CDR1 and CDR2 are LNHNV and YYDKDF (reference sequence). The DNA for the CDR3 is TGTGCCACCAGCCACCGTCGTAGGGGACGGGGAGGCGAGCAGTACTTC. It encodes CATSHRRRGRGGEQYF.

V is TRBV5-1 and J is TRBJ2-1; 11 bases map to TRBD1. V was pared by 4 bases and J by 8 bases, with 5 bases of the junction left unmatched. The CDR3 consists of 14 residues. Germline assignment: CDR1 SGHRS and CDR2 YFSETQ. DNA for the CDR3: TGCGCCAGCAGCCAGGGACAGGGGGACGATGAGCAGTTCTTC. Its protein is CASSQGQGDDEQFF. Full variable domain (rest looked up from reference TRBV5-1 and TRBJ2-1): KAGVTQTPRYLIKTRGQQVTLSCSPISGHRSVSWYQQTPGQGLQFLFEYFSETQRNKGNFPGRFSGRQFSNSRSEMNVSTLELGDSALYLCASSQGQGDDEQFFGPGTRLTVL.

This clonotype was seen a few times. The chain couples TRBV5-1 to TRBJ2-1; 10 bases fit TRBD2. With 5 bases clipped from V and 1 base from J, the junction kept 6 bases outside the gene matches. The germline V gene encodes CDR1 SGHRS and CDR2 YFSETQ. This CDR3 region has 16 residues. CDR3 residues: CASRGLAGGSYNEQFF. CDR3 sequence (DNA): TGCGCCAGCAGAGGGTTAGCGGGGGGTTCCTACAATGAGCAGTTCTTC.

The chain has TRBV7-9 and TRBJ2-7; TRBD2 agrees at 9 bases. TRBJ2-5 explains the end of the DNA better; the J call may be wrong. The CDR3 consists of 16 residues. The germline gives CDR1 SEHNR, CDR2 FQNEAQ (reference sequence). CDR3 sequence reads: CASSPPIAGGRETQYF. Written as DNA, the CDR3 is TGTGCCAGCAGCCCCCCCATTGCGGGGGGGCGAGAGACCCAGTACTTC.

The CDR3 region has the DNA TGTGCCAGCAGTGGGGACGGTCTCAATCAGCCCCAGCATTTT. Encoded protein: CASSGDGLNQPQHF. The chain has TRBV6-1 and TRBJ1-5; D is perhaps TRBD1 (5 bases). The V end was cut by 4 bases, the J end by 3 bases, with 10 bases between. Germline CDR1 reads MNHNS; CDR2 reads SASEGT. The CDR3 has 14 amino acids.

The chain combines TRBV10-2 with TRBJ2-1; tentative D call: TRBD2 (5 bases). The CDR3 length is 15 residues. Looked up from germline, CDR1 is WSHSY and CDR2 is SAAADI. V gave up 3 bases and J gave up 7 bases, with 16 bases separating them. CDR3 in amino acids: CASSETGVRRNEQFF. The CDR3 nucleotides read TGCGCCAGCAGTGAAACCGGGGTCCGCAGGAATGAGCAGTTCTTC.

This clonotype showed up just a few times. The gene calls are TRBV28 and TRBJ1-5, with 10 bases lining up with TRBD1. Per the germline V gene, CDR1 is MDHEN and CDR2 is SYDVKM. Losses at the gene ends were 6 bases for V and 4 bases for J; bases not matched to a gene: 6. This CDR3 region has 15 residues. DNA of the CDR3: TGTGCCAGCAGACTGAGACAGGGGGCAAATCAGCCCCAGCATTTT. Its protein product is CASRLRQGANQPQHF.

This chain joins TRBV6-5 and TRBJ1-2, with unresolved D. The germline V and J ends were trimmed by 2 bases and 7 bases, with 11 bases remaining between them. The CDR3 extends over 13 amino acids. Germline CDR1 is MNHEY and CDR2 is SVGAGI. The CDR3 DNA follows: TGTGCCAGCAGTTACGAGGGAGAGTTTGGCTACACCTTC. Its translation: CASSYEGEFGYTF.